This TCR beta chain comes out of a study of response to subunit inactivated influenza vaccine. Findings and caveats of the study: The authors suggested that few new T cells are recruited per seasonal influenza vaccination.

TCRdb reanalysed the RT-PCR reads using MiXCR and keeps one entry per CDR3 protein. Of a few hundred thousand distinct CDR3 sequences listed, 13% to 15% are singletons. This clonotype was observed a handful of times. Its antigen is undetermined. Material: PBMCs from blood, obtained approximately 12 days after vaccination. The source of this sequence is a man between 45 and 60 years old who received an inactivated influenza vaccine.

CDR3 DNA sequence: TGTGCCAGCAGTTTTTTTAGAGCGAGTGAGCAGTTCTTC. As protein: CASSFFRASEQFF. The rearrangement links TRBV27 to TRBJ2-1; D is undetermined. Trimming took off 3 bases at V and 9 bases at J, with 12 bases between the two ends. Germline V gene sequence: CDR1 MNHEY, CDR2 SMNVEV (reference sequence). This CDR3 contains 13 residues.